Shown below are 10 T cell receptor beta chains from a single sample sequenced in a study of cytotoxic CD8 clonotypes in ibrutinib-treated CLL. Here immunoSEQ multiplex PCR was the method, and the copy in TCRdb shows in-frame clones only, minus some. The sample has 300,000 or so clones, 67% seen once. This specimen was PBMCs, taken after 36 months of ibrutinib treatment. All receptors derive from a human donor with chronic lymphocytic leukemia.

The genes are TRBV5-1 and TRBJ2-3; TRBD2 matches at 7 bases. The CDR3 length is 16 residues. After removal of 4 bases from V and 4 bases from J, the junction contained 12 bases not matched to a gene. CDR1 is SGHRS and CDR2 is YFSETQ in the germline V gene. DNA for the CDR3: TGCGCCAGCAGCACCACTCCAGCGGGGCCCCCAGATACGCAGTATTTT. Amino acid sequence: CASSTTPAGPPDTQYF.

This chain links TRBV4-1 with TRBJ2-7; D is undetermined. The germline V gene encodes CDR1 MGHRA and CDR2 YSYEKL. This CDR3 has 14 amino acids. Deletions cut 1 base from V and 5 bases from J, with 12 bases between. CDR3 nucleotides: TGCGCCAGCAGCCAAGGACTGATGAACGACGAGCAGTACTTC. Its protein product is CASSQGLMNDEQYF.

The J gene is TRBJ2-7, the V gene TRBV6-1, with D perhaps matching TRBD2 (5 bases). Germline lookup yields CDR1 MNHNS and CDR2 SASEGT. The CDR3 spans 14 residues. V lost 3 bases, J lost 0 bases, and 9 bases lay in between. CDR3 residues: CASSDIRDSYEQYF. The CDR3 DNA reads TGTGCCAGCAGTGATATACGGGACTCCTACGAGCAGTACTTC.

The chain is built from TRBV9 and TRBJ2-3; 7 bases match TRBD2. The CDR3 has 16 amino acids. V trimming: 4 bases; J trimming: 2 bases; junction bases outside the gene matches: 10. CDR1 is SGDLS and CDR2 is YYNGEE in the germline V gene. The CDR3, as DNA: TGTGCCAGCAGCCCTCAAACGGGGGGTATCACAGATACGCAGTATTTT. This encodes CASSPQTGGITDTQYF.

V usage is TRBV9 and J usage is TRBJ1-3; tentatively, D is TRBD1 (5 bases). From germline, CDR1 is SGDLS and CDR2 YYNGEE. CDR3 length equals 16 residues. V lost 0 bases to trimming and J lost 0 bases, with 10 bases between them. CDR3 region: CASSVGRGPSGNTIYF. The CDR3, as DNA: TGTGCCAGCAGCGTAGGGAGGGGACCCTCTGGAAACACCATATATTTT.

This clone appeared a few times. The chain uses TRBV7-8 and TRBJ2-7; either TRBD1 or TRBD2 may supply D (5 bases each). The length of the CDR3 is 13 residues. CDR1 is SGHVS and CDR2 is FQNEAQ in the germline V gene. The V and J ends lost 1 base and 8 bases respectively, with 12 bases between them. The CDR3 reads CASSLVTRDQQYF. The CDR3 DNA reads TGTGCCAGCAGCTTAGTCACCCGGGACCAGCAGTACTTC.

V is TRBV7-3 and J is TRBJ1-1, with 7 nucleotides matching TRBD1. Losses at the gene ends were 4 bases for V and 1 base for J; bases not matched to a gene: 3. The germline gives CDR1 SGHTA, CDR2 FQGTGA. The CDR3 extends over 14 amino acids. The CDR3 DNA reads as TGTGCCAGCAGCTCCCACAGGGGGAACACTGAAGCTTTCTTT. It codes for CASSSHRGNTEAFF.

The genes are TRBV9 and TRBJ2-5; the D is unclear. Germline lookup yields CDR1 SGDLS and CDR2 YYNGEE. Deletions cut 3 bases from V and 2 bases from J, with 8 bases between. The CDR3 is 13 residues long. The CDR3 region is CASSASPQETQYF. Here the CDR3 DNA reads TGTGCCAGCAGCGCCAGCCCTCAAGAGACCCAGTACTTC.

The chain is built from TRBV7-9 and TRBJ1-2; a possible D gene is TRBD1 (5 bases). This CDR3 is built from 14 residues. Between the trimmed V and J ends, which lost 2 bases and 4 bases, there was a span of 11 bases. Germline V gives CDR1 SEHNR, CDR2 FQNEAQ (reference sequence). DNA of the CDR3: TGTGCCAGCAGCTTACAGGGTACGACCTATGGCTACACCTTC. Translation gives CASSLQGTTYGYTF.

This clone was observed a handful of times. V is TRBV20-1 and J is TRBJ1-5; D is ambiguous. This CDR3 has 11 amino acids. Looked up from germline, CDR1 is DFQATT and CDR2 is SNEGSKA (reference sequence). Trimming took 5 bases from V and 5 from J, leaving 7 bases between them. CDR3 residues: CSARSDQPQHF. The CDR3 region has the DNA TGCAGTGCTCGATCGGATCAGCCCCAGCATTTT.